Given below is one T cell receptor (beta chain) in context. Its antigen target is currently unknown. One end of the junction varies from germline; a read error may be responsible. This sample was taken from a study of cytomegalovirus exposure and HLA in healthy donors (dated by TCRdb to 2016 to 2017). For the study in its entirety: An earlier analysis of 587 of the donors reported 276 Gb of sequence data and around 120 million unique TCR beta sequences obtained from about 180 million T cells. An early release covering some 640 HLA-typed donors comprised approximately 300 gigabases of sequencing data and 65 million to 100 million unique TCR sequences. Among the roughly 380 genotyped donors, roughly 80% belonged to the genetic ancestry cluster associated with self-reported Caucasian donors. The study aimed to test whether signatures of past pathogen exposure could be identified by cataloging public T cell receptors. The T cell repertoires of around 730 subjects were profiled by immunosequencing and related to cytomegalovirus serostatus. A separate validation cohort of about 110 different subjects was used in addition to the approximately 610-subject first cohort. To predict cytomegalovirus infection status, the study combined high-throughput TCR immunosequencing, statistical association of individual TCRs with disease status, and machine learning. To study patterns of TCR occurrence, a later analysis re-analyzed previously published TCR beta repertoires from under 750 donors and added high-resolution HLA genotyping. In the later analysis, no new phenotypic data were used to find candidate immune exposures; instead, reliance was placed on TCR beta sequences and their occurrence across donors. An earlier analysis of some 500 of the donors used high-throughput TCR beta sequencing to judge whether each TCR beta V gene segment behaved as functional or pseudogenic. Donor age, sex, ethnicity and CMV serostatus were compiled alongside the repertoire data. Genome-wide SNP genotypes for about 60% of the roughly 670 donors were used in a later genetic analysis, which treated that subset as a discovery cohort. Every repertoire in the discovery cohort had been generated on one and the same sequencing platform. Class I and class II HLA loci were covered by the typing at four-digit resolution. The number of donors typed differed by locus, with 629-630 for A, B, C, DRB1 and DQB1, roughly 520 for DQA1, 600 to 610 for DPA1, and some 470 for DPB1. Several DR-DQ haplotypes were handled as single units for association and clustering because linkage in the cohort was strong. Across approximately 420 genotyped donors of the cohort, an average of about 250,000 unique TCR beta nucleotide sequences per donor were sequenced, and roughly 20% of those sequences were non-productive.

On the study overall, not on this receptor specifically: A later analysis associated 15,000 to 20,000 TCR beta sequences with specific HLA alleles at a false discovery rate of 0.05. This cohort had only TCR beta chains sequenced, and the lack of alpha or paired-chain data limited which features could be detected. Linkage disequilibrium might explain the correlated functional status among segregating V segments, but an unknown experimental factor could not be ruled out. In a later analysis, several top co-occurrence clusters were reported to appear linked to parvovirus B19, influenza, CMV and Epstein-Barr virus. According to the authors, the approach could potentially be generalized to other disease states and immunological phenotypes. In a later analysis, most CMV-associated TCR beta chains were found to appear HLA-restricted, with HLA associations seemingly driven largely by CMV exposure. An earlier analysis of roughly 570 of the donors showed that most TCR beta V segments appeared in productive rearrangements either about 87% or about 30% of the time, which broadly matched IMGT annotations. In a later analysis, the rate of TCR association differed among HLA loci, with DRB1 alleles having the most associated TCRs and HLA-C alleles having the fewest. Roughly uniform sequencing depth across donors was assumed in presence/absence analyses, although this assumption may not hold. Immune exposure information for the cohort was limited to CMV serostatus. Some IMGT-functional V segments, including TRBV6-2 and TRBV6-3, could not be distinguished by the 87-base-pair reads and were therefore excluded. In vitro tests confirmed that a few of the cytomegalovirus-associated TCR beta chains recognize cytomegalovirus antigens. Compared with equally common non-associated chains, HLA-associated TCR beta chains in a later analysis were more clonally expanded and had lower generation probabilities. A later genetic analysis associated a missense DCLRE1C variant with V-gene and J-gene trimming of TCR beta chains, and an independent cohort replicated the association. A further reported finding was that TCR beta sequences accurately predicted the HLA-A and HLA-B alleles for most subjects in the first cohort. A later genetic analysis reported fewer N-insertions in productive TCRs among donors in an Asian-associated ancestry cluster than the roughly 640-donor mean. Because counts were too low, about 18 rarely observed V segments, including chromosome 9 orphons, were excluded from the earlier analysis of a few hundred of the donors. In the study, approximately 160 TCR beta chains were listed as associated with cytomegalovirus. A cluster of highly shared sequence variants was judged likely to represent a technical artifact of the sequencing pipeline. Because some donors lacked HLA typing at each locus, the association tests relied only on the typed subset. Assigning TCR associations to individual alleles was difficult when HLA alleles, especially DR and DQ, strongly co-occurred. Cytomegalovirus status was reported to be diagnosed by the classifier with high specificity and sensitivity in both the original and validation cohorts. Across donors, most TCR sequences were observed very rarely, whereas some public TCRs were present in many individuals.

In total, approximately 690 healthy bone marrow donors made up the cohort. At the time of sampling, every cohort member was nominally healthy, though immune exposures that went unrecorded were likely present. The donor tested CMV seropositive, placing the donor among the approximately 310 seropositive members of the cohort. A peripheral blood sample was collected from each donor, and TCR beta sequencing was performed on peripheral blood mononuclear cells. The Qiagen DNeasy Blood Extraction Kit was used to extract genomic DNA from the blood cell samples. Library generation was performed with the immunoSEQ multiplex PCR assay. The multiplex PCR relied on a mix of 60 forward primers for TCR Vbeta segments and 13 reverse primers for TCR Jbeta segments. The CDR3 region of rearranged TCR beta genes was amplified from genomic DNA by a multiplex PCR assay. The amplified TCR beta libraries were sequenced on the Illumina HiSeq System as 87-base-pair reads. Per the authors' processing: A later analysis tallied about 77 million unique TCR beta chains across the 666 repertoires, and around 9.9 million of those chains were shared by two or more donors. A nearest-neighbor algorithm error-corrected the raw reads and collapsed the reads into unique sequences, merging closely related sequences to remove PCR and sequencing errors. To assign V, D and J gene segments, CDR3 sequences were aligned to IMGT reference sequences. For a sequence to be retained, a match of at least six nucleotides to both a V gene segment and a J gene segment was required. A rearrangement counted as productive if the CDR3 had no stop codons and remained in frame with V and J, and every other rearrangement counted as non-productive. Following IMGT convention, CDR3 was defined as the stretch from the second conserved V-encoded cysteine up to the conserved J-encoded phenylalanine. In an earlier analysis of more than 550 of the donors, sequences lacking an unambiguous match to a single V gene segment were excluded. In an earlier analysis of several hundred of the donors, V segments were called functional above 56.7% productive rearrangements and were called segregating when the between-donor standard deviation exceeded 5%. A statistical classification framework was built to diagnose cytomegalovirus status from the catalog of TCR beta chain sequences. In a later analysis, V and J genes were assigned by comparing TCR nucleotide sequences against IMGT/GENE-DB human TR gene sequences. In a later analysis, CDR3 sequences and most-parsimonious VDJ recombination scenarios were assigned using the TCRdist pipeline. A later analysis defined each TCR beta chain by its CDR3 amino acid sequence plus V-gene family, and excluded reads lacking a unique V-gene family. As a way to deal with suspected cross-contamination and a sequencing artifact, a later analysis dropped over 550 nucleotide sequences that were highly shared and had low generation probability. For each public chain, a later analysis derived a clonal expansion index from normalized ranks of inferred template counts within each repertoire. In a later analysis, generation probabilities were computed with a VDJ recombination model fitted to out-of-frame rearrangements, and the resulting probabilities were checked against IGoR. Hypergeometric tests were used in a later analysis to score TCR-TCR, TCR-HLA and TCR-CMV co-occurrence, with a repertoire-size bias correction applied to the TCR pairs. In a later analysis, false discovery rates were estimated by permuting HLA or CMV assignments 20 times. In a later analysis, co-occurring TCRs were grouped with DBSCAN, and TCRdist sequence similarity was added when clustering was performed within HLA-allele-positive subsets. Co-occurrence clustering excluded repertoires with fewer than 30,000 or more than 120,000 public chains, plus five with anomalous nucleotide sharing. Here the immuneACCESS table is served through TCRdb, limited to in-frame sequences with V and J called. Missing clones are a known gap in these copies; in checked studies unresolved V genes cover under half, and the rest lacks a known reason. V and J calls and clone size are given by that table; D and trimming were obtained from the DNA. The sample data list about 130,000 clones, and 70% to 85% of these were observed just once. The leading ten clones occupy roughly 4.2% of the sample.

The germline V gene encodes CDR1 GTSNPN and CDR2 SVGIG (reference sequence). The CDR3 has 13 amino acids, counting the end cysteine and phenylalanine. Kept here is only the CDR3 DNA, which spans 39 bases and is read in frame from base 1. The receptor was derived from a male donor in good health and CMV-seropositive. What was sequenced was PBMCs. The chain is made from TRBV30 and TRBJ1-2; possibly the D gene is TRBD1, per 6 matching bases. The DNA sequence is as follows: TGTGCCTGGAGTGTAGGGGGAGACAGGAACCCAGGGTTC. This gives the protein CAWSVGGDRNPGF.